This TCR beta chain was recovered during a study of blood T cell repertoires in COVID-19. In the study's own analysis: Reference gene primer amplification gave nucleated cell count estimates. The repertoire was sequenced with immunoSEQ multiplex PCR; TCRdb's copy has only in-frame clones and lacks some. That table furnishes V, J and clone size, whereas the DNA furnished D and trimming. The table includes 400,000 to 550,000 clones, around nine tenths detected once. From germline, CDR1 is MNHEY and CDR2 SMNVEV (reference sequence). Between the trimmed V and J ends, which lost 1 base and 5 bases, there was a span of 21 bases. The CDR3 sequence is 18 residues long.

The clonotype comes from a woman in her twenties or thirties with acute or convalescent COVID-19. V usage is TRBV27 and J usage is TRBJ2-1, with D possibly being TRBD2 (5 bases). The specimen was peripheral blood. The CDR3 reads CASSLYPVVGSPDNEQFF. The CDR3 nucleotides read TGTGCCAGCAGTTTATATCCCGTTGTGGGGAGCCCAGACAATGAGCAGTTCTTC.